The sequence of this T cell receptor beta chain was determined in a study of blood T cell repertoires in COVID-19. As for the study in general: Sample material is recorded as cDNA or gDNA derived from T cells, B-cell-depleted T cells, or PBMCs.

Here immunoSEQ multiplex PCR was the method, and the copy in TCRdb shows in-frame clones only, minus some. The profile covers approximately 210,000 clones, with around 90% appearing a single time and about 8.1% taken by the ten largest. This CDR3 is built from 15 residues. The V end was cut by 5 bases, the J end by 0 bases, with 11 bases between. Germline lookup yields CDR1 SGHTA and CDR2 FQGNSA. Donors were grouped by their self-reported clinical history. What the recovered Cohort 3 donors had was two negative PCRs, clearance, or symptom resolution. The clonotype originates from a woman under 30 who had recovered from COVID-19. The sample was PBMCs or T cells enriched from blood (not recorded which). The V gene is TRBV7-2, the J gene TRBJ1-3; D call uncertain. CDR3 protein: CASSTHRSSGNTIYF. For the CDR3, the DNA is TGTGCCAGCAGCACCCACCGGAGCTCTGGAAACACCATATATTTT.